A single sample is the source of the 21 T cell receptor beta chains below, sequenced in a study of T cell responses to AZD1222 COVID-19 vaccine. Sequencing used immunoSEQ multiplex PCR; TCRdb keeps in-frame clones, though not all of them. The repertoire table contains more than 110,000 clones. Specimen: peripheral blood. The receptors were sampled from an adult in good health.

This sequence joins TRBV18 and TRBJ1-4, with D unresolved. The CDR3 contains 14 residues. V shed 4 bases and J shed 4 bases, with 10 bases lying between them. Per the germline V gene, CDR1 is KGHSH and CDR2 is LQKENI. CDR3 sequence (DNA): TGTGCCAGCTCACGGTCGGCAGTTAATGAAAAACTGTTTTTT. Protein product: CASSRSAVNEKLFF.

This rearrangement joins TRBV4-1 to TRBJ2-3; 10 bases are shared with TRBD2. The V gene's germline CDR1 is MGHRA and CDR2 YSYEKL. This CDR3 region has 17 residues. Trimming at V came to 5 bases and at J to 0 bases, leaving 8 bases not matched to a gene. The DNA of the CDR3 is TGCGCCAGCAGCGGGAACCTAGCGGGGGCTAGCACAGATACGCAGTATTTT. Protein sequence: CASSGNLAGASTDTQYF.

The chain couples TRBV6-6 to TRBJ2-7; 13 bases fit TRBD2. Looked up from germline, CDR1 is MNHNY and CDR2 is SVGAGI (reference sequence). CDR3 length: 15 residues. V trimming: 6 bases; J trimming: 0 bases; junction bases outside the gene matches: 2. CDR3 region: CASSRLAGGSYEQYF. CDR3 nucleotide sequence: TGTGCCAGCAGCCGACTAGCGGGGGGCTCCTACGAGCAGTACTTC.

The V and J genes are TRBV20-1 and TRBJ2-7; D not certain. There are 13 residues in the CDR3. CDR1 and CDR2 (germline): DFQATT, SNEGSKA (reference sequence). Trimming shortened V by 3 bases and J by 2 bases, and 11 bases separated the two germline ends. CDR3 DNA sequence: TGCAGTGCTAGTAAGGGTTCTCCCTACGAGCAGTACTTC. It yields the protein CSASKGSPYEQYF.

V gene TRBV4-2 combines with J gene TRBJ1-4; 9 bases line up with TRBD1. Trimming at V came to 2 bases and at J to 4 bases, leaving 5 bases not matched to a gene. This CDR3 spans 16 amino acids. CDR1 and CDR2 (germline): LGHNA, YNFKEQ. The CDR3 DNA sequence: TGTGCCAGCAGCCAACCAGGGACAGGGCTTAATGAAAAACTGTTTTTT. Encoded protein: CASSQPGTGLNEKLFF.

The V and J genes are TRBV5-1 and TRBJ2-7; D might be TRBD1 or TRBD2, each matching 5 bases. Between the trimmed V and J ends, which lost 4 bases and 4 bases, there was a span of 15 bases. CDR1 SGHRS and CDR2 YFSETQ come from the germline V gene. This CDR3 has 14 residues. The CDR3 DNA sequence: TGCGCCAGCAGCGCCCCGGGACCTCTTTACGAGCAGTACTTC. This translates into CASSAPGPLYEQYF. The full variable domain, rest sourced from reference TRBV5-1 and TRBJ2-7, is KAGVTQTPRYLIKTRGQQVTLSCSPISGHRSVSWYQQTPGQGLQFLFEYFSETQRNKGNFPGRFSGRQFSNSRSEMNVSTLELGDSALYLCASSAPGPLYEQYFGPGTRLTVT.

This chain connects TRBV15 to TRBJ1-5; no definite D call. There are 11 residues in the CDR3. CDR1 is LNHNV and CDR2 is YYDKDF in the germline V gene (reference sequence). Between the trimmed V and J ends, which lost 1 base and 10 bases, there was a span of 5 bases. The CDR3 nucleotides read TGTGCCACCAGCAGAGGGGGACCCCAGCATTTT. Encoded protein: CATSRGGPQHF.

The rearrangement links TRBV11-2 to TRBJ1-1, with D unclear. Trimming took 6 bases from V and 2 from J, leaving 19 bases between them. The CDR3 totals 16 residues. The germline V gene has CDR1 SGHAT and CDR2 FQNNGV. The DNA of the CDR3 is TGTGCCAGCAGTCGAATTTTGGCTCTTCGCAACACTGAAGCTTTCTTT. This encodes CASSRILALRNTEAFF.

V gene TRBV4-1 combines with J gene TRBJ2-1, with TRBD2 matching 7 bases. There are 18 residues in the CDR3. Germline V lookup: CDR1 MGHRA, CDR2 YSYEKL. Trimming at V came to 4 bases and at J to 5 bases, leaving 17 bases not matched to a gene. The CDR3 coding sequence is TGCGCCAGCAGCCCTAGAAGATTCCGAGCGGGGCTACACAATGAGCAGTTCTTC. Its protein product is CASSPRRFRAGLHNEQFF.

The gene calls are TRBV20-1 and TRBJ2-1; D unclear. Germline V gene sequence: CDR1 DFQATT, CDR2 SNEGSKA (reference sequence). Trimming stripped 5 bases from V and 7 bases from J, with 9 bases between. The CDR3 runs to 11 residues. The CDR3, as DNA: TGCAGTGCTCCGGACCCGAATGAGCAGTTCTTC. As protein: CSAPDPNEQFF.

The J gene is TRBJ2-3, the V gene TRBV5-1, with a tentative D call TRBD1 (6 bases). The CDR3 extends over 15 amino acids. Trimming pared 4 bases from V and 1 base from J, leaving 13 bases between. Looked up from germline, CDR1 is SGHRS and CDR2 is YFSETQ. The CDR3 protein is CASSRIDRRTDTQYF. CDR3 sequence (DNA): TGCGCCAGCAGCAGGATTGACAGGCGCACAGATACGCAGTATTTT.

The CDR3 reads CASSEDPGQSYGYTF. CDR3 sequence (DNA): TGTGCCAGCAGCGAAGACCCTGGACAGAGTTATGGCTACACCTTC. The chain recombines TRBV9 with TRBJ1-2, with a tentative D call TRBD1 (6 bases). Germline lookup yields CDR1 SGDLS and CDR2 YYNGEE. The CDR3 has 15 amino acids. V was trimmed by 3 bases and J by 5 bases, leaving 17 bases between them.

V gene TRBV10-3 combines with J gene TRBJ2-7, with 7 bases identical to TRBD2. In germline, CDR1 is ENHRY, CDR2 SYGVKD. V gave up 10 bases and J gave up 3 bases; unmatched junction bases: 18. The CDR3 runs 16 residues. As DNA, the CDR3 is TGTGCCACGCAAGACACGGACGGGGGGACTAACTACGAGCAGTACTTC. Protein product: CATQDTDGGTNYEQYF.

The chain employs TRBV2 and TRBJ1-2; D gene unclear. Trimming took 5 bases from V and 1 from J, leaving 8 bases between them. The CDR3 extends over 13 amino acids. Germline loops: CDR1 SNHLY, CDR2 FYNNEI. The CDR3 protein is CASSPDGNYGYTF. CDR3 in DNA: TGTGCCAGCAGTCCGGACGGTAACTATGGCTACACCTTC.

Note on this clone: Other DNA variants within this sample encode the same CDR3. The V call is TRBV30, the J call TRBJ1-2; D is ambiguous. Per germline, CDR1 GTSNPN and CDR2 SVGIG (reference sequence). CDR3 length: 14 amino acids. V shed 0 bases and J shed 2 bases, with 10 bases lying between them. CDR3 nucleotides: TGTGCCTGGAGTGTACTTGGACGGAACTATGGCTACACCTTC. It specifies CAWSVLGRNYGYTF.

The chain combines TRBV19 with TRBJ1-1; no firm D call. Deletions cut 10 bases from V and 8 bases from J, with 8 bases between. Germline CDR1 reads LNHDA; CDR2 reads SQIVND (reference sequence). This CDR3 spans 9 amino acids. The CDR3 loop is CATRREAFF. DNA of the CDR3: TGTGCCACCCGGCGGGAAGCTTTCTTT.

This rearrangement joins TRBV30 to TRBJ1-4; no reliable D call. The germline CDR1 and CDR2 sequences are GTSNPN and SVGIG (reference sequence). With 2 bases removed from V and 0 bases from J, the gap between germline ends came to 7 bases. This CDR3 region has 14 residues. CDR3 region: CAWSRVTTNEKLFF. CDR3 coding DNA: TGTGCCTGGAGTAGGGTGACAACTAATGAAAAACTGTTTTTT. Full variable domain (remainder filled in from reference TRBV30 and TRBJ1-4): SQTIHQWPATLVQPVGSPLSLECTVEGTSNPNLYWYRQAAGRGLQLLFYSVGIGQISSEVPQNLSASRPQDRQFILSSKKLLLSDSGFYLCAWSRVTTNEKLFFGSGTQLSVL.

The J gene is TRBJ2-3, the V gene TRBV7-6, with D possibly matching TRBD2 (5 bases). The CDR3 has 11 residues. The germline V gene encodes CDR1 SGHVS and CDR2 FNYEAQ. The V gene lost 5 bases and the J gene lost 11 bases, with 11 bases spanning the gap. This CDR3 is CASSQRGGQYF. CDR3 sequence (DNA): TGTGCCAGCAGCCAGCGTGGAGGGCAGTATTTT.

The chain has TRBV18 and TRBJ1-1, with D unclear. V shed 2 bases and J shed 3 bases, with 4 bases lying between them. In germline, CDR1 is KGHSH, CDR2 LQKENI. The CDR3 runs 12 residues. The CDR3 reads CASSPGHTEAFF. Written as DNA, the CDR3 is TGTGCCAGCTCACCAGGGCACACTGAAGCTTTCTTT.

The rearrangement links TRBV10-1 to TRBJ1-5; TRBD1 matches 12 bases. V gave up 5 bases and J gave up 7 bases; unmatched junction bases: 6. Germline V CDR1 and CDR2: WNHNN, SYGVQD (reference sequence). The CDR3 sequence is 15 residues long. The CDR3 bases are TGCGCCAGCAGTTCGGGACAGGGGGCCGGGCAGCCCCAGCATTTT. The encoded protein is CASSSGQGAGQPQHF.

The gene calls are TRBV5-1 and TRBJ2-1; 8 nucleotides match TRBD1. Trimming cost V 7 bases and J 6 bases; bases outside gene matches: 24. The CDR3 is 19 amino acids. The germline V gene has CDR1 SGHRS and CDR2 YFSETQ. The CDR3 here is CASGTTGGSGLTWANEQFF. The CDR3 DNA reads as TGCGCCAGCGGTACCACAGGGGGGTCTGGACTCACCTGGGCCAATGAGCAGTTCTTC.